This T cell receptor beta chain was found in a study of blood T cell repertoires in COVID-19 (dated by TCRdb to the early 2020s). Regarding the study in general: Collaborator samples came from the United States, Italy and Spain and covered acute and convalescent phases of COVID-19. The material from the prospective study consisted of cDNA or gDNA derived from T cells, B-cell-depleted T cells, or PBMCs. The dataset comprised deeply sampled blood TCRbeta repertoires from subjects exposed to, actively infected with, or recovered from COVID-19. A freely available public database, intended as a resource for researchers studying the immune response to SARS-CoV-2, is where the repertoires were released. The samples were drawn from two sources: the first 160 participants of the ongoing ImmuneRACE study, and 1,254 subjects contributed by 6 global collaborators. Sample metadata almost always included a de-identified subject ID, COVID-19 status, age in years and sex. HLA class I and class II types, where available, came from metadata supplied by the sample provider rather than from assay-based typing.

TCRbeta CDR3 regions were amplified from genomic DNA using the immunoSEQ Assay, a bias-controlled multiplex PCR. The study's own analysis went as follows. Nucleated cell counts per sample were estimated from amplification of reference gene primers within the assay. Sequence reads were collapsed and filtered to measure the absolute abundance of every unique TCRbeta CDR3 rearrangement. For each sample, productive Simpson clonality was calculated by taking the square root of Simpson's diversity index across productive rearrangements. The table was pulled from immuneACCESS by TCRdb, which kept in-frame rearrangements only. Such tables lose some clones; where checked, under half of the loss comes from unresolved V genes, and the rest has no known cause. That table supplies the V and J calls and clone size; D and trimming were determined from the DNA. The sample table contains about 24,000 clones; only one count was recorded for approximately 72% of them. The ten largest clones add up to approximately 40% of the sample.

The CDR3, cysteine through phenylalanine, is 15 amino acids long. Left in the record is the CDR3 DNA by itself, 45 bases read in frame from the first base. V trim: 2 bases; J trim: 8 bases; unmatched bases: 7. The germline V gene (reference sequence) supplies CDR1 WNHNN and CDR2 SYGVQD. This clone was picked up one time. This clone's antigen is unknown. It has no much larger one-base neighbor in the sample; base qualities were not kept. Each collaborating institution followed its own protocols to collect whole blood in K2EDTA tubes. Collaborator samples were shipped for TCRbeta analysis as frozen whole blood, isolated PBMCs, or DNA extracted from either sample type. Findings and caveats that apply to the study as a whole: The quantity of clinical and demographic metadata differed by source and by participant and was supplied without curation.

Sequencing used peripheral blood. The TCR originated in an elderly woman with acute or convalescent COVID-19. The V gene is TRBV10-1 and the J gene is TRBJ1-4; TRBD1 lines up with 8 middle nucleotides. The DNA sequence is given as TGCGCCAGCAGTGAGACCGGACAGGGTGGCGAAAAACTGTTTTTT. Translated, this is CASSETGQGGEKLFF.